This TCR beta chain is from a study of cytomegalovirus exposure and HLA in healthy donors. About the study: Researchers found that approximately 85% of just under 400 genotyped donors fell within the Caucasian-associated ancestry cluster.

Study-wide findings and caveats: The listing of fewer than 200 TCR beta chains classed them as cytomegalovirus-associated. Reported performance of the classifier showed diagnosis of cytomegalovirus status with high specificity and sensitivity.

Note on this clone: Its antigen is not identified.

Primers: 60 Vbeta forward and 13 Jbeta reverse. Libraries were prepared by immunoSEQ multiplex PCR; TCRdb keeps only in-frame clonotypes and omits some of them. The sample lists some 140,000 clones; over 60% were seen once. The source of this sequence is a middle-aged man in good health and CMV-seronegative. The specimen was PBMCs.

The CDR3 reads CASSTLDRGGETQYF. The CDR3 nucleotides are TGTGCCAGTAGTACCCTGGACAGGGGTGGGGAGACCCAGTACTTC. The chain combines TRBV19 with TRBJ2-5; TRBD1 matches at 9 bases. The V gene's germline CDR1 is LNHDA and CDR2 SQIVND (reference sequence). Trimming removed 4 bases from V and 5 bases from J; junction bases left unmatched: 8. The CDR3 runs to 15 residues.